This T cell receptor (beta chain) was identified during a study of CD8+CD57+ T cells in acquired aplastic anemia. Germline CDR1 reads SGHTA; CDR2 reads FQGTGA. The CDR3 is 15 residues long. Trimming pared 3 bases from V and 0 bases from J, leaving 10 bases between. Genomic DNA was employed as the template in profiling TCR beta VDJ and CDR3. TCRdb re-analysed the reads in MiXCR, keeping a single row per CDR3 protein. The table shows approximately 190,000 distinct CDR3 sequences, with around 45% occurring only once. Patients selected for sequencing had displayed CD8+CD57+ cell expansion by flow cytometry. This clonotype showed up many times.

This chain connects TRBV7-3 to TRBJ2-3; D is uncertain. The sample taken for sequencing was sorted CD4+, CD8+, or CD8+CD57+ T cells (not recorded which) from PBMCs. The receptor comes from a human donor with aplastic anemia. Here the CDR3 reads CASSFSRSSTDTQYF. DNA of the CDR3: TGTGCCAGCAGCTTCTCGCGCTCGAGCACAGATACGCAGTATTTT. Supplemented by reference TRBV7-3 and TRBJ2-3, the full variable domain reads GAGVSQTPSNKVTEKGKYVELRCDPISGHTALYWYRQSLGQGPEFLIYFQGTGAADDSGLPNDRFFAVRPEGSVSTLKIQRTERGDSAVYLCASSFSRSSTDTQYFGPGTRLTVL.